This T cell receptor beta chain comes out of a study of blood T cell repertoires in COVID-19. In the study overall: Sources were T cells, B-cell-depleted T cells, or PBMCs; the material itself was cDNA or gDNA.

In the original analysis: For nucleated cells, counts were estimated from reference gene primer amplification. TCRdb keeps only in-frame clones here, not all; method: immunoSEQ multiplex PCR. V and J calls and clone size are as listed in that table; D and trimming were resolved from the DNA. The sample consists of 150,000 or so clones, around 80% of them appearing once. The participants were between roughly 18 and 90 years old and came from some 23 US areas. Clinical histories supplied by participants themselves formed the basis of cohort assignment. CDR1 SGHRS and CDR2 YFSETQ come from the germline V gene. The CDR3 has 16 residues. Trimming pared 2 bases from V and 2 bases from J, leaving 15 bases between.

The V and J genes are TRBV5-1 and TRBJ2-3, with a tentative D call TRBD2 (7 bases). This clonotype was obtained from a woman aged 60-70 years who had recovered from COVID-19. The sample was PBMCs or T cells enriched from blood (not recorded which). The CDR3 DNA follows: TGCGCCAGCAGCTTAGAGCTAGGGGGGGACACAGATACGCAGTATTTT. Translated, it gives CASSLELGGDTDTQYF.